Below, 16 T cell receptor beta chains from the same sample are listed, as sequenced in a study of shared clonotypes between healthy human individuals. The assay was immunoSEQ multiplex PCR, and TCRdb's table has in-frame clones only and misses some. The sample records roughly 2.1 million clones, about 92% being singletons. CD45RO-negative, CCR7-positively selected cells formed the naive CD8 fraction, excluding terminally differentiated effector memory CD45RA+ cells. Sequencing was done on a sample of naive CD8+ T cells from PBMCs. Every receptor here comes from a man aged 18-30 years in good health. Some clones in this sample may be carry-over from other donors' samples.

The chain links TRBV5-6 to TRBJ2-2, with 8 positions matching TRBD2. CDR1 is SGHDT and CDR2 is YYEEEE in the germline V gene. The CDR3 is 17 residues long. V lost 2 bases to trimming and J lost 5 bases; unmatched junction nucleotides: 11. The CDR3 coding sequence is TGTGCCAGCAGCTTTCCGGTGCTAGCGGGTGGAACCGGGGAGCTGTTTTTT. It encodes CASSFPVLAGGTGELFF.

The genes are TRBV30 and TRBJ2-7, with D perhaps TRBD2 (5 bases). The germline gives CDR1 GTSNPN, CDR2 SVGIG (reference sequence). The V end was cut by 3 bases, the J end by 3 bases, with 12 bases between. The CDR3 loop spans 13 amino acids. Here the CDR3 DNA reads TGTGCCTGGAGCCGGGCCAGCGGCTACGAGCAGTACTTC. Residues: CAWSRASGYEQYF.

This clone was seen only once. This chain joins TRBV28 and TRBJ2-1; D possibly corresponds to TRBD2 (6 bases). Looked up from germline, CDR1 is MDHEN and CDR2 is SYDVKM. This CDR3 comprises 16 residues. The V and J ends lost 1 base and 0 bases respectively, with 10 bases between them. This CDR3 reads CASSLFTGSSYNEQFF. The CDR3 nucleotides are TGTGCCAGCAGTTTATTTACCGGGAGCTCCTACAATGAGCAGTTCTTC.

The CDR3 DNA follows: TGCAGCGCCCTGTTGATCGACAGGGGCTCGGGCGAGCAGTACTTC. Amino acids: CSALLIDRGSGEQYF. V gene TRBV29-1 combines with J gene TRBJ2-7; 8 bases match TRBD1. CDR3 length equals 15 residues. V lost 7 bases to trimming and J lost 6 bases; unmatched junction nucleotides: 17. Per germline, CDR1 SQVTM and CDR2 ANQGSEA.

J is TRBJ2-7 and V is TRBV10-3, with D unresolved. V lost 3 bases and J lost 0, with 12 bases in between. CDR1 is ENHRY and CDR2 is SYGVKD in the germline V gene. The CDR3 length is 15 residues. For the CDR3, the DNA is TGTGCCATCAGTGACCATCCTAAAGGCTCCTACGAGCAGTACTTC. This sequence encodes CAISDHPKGSYEQYF.

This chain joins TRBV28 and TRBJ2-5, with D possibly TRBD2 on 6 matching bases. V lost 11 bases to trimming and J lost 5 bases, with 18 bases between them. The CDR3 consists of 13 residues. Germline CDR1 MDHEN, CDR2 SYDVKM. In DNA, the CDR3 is TGTGCCGTCGGCAGGGTAGGAGGGGAGACCCAGTACTTC. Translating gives CAVGRVGGETQYF. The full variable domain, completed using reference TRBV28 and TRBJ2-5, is DVKVTQSSRYLVKRTGEKVFLECVQDMDHENMFWYRQDPGLGLRLIYFSYDVKMKEKGDIPEGYSVSREKKERFSLILESASTNQTSMYLCAVGRVGGETQYFGPGTRLLVL.

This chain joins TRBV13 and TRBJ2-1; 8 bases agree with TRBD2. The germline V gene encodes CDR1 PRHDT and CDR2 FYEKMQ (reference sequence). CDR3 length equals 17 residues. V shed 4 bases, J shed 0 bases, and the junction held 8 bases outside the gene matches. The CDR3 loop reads CASSSTGLGSSYNEQFF. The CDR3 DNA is TGTGCCAGCAGCTCGACGGGACTAGGGAGCTCCTACAATGAGCAGTTCTTC. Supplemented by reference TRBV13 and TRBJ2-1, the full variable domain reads AAGVIQSPRHLIKEKRETATLKCYPIPRHDTVYWYQQGPGQDPQFLISFYEKMQSDKGSIPDRFSAQQFSDYHSELNMSSLELGDSALYFCASSSTGLGSSYNEQFFGPGTRLTVL.

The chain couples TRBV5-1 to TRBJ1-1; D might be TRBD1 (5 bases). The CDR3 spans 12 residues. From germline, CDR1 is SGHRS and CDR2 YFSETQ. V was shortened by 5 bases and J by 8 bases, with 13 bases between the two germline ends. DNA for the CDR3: TGCGCCAGCAGGCAAGAGGGGAGGGAAGCTTTCTTT. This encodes CASRQEGREAFF.

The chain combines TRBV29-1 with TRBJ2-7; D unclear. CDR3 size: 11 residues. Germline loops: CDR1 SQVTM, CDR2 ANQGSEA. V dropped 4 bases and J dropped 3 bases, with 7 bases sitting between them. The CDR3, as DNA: TGCAGCGTTGTTTACATCTACGAGCAGTACTTC. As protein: CSVVYIYEQYF.

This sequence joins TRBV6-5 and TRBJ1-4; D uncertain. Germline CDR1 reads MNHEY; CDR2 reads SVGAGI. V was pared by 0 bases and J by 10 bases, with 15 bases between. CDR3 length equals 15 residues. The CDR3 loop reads CASSYSWTESGKLFF. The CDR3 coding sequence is TGTGCCAGCAGTTACTCCTGGACGGAATCGGGAAAACTGTTTTTT.

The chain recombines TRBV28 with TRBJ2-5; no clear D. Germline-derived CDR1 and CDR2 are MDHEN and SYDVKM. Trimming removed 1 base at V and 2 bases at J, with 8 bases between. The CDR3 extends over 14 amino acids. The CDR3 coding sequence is TGTGCCAGCAGTTTATTACGTAGACAAGAGACCCAGTACTTC. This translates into CASSLLRRQETQYF.

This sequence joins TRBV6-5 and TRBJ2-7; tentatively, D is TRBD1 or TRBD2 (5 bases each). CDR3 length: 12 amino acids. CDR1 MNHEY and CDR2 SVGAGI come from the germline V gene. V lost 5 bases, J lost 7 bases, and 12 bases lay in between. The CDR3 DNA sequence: TGTGCCAGCAGTGGGGGAACGGGGGAGCAGTACTTC. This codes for CASSGGTGEQYF.

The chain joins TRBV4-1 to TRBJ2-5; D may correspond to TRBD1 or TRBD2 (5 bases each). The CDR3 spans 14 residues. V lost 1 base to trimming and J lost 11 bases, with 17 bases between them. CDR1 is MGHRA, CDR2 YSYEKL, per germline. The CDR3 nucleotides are TGCGCCAGCAGCCAAGTGCAGGGAGTAGGGGAGCAGTACTTC. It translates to CASSQVQGVGEQYF.

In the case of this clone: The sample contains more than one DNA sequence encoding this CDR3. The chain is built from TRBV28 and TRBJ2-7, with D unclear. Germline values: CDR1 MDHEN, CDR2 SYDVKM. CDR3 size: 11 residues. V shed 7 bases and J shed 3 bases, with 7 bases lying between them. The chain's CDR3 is CASKRGYEQYF. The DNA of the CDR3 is TGTGCCAGCAAGAGAGGCTACGAGCAGTACTTC.

The CDR3 protein is CASSLDQGWQPQHF. The CDR3 DNA follows: TGTGCCAGCAGCTTAGATCAAGGGTGGCAGCCCCAGCATTTT. V usage is TRBV11-2 and J usage is TRBJ1-5; D unresolved. CDR1 is SGHAT and CDR2 is FQNNGV in the germline V gene. Between the trimmed V and J ends, which lost 0 bases and 7 bases, there was a span of 10 bases. This CDR3 spans 14 amino acids.

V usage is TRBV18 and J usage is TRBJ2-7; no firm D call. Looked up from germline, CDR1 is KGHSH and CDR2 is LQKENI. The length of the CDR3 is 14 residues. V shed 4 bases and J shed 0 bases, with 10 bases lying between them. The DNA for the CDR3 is TGTGCCAGCTCACTCAACGAGCGCTCCTACGAGCAGTACTTC. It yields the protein CASSLNERSYEQYF.